This TCR beta chain was captured by sequencing in a study of cytomegalovirus exposure and HLA in healthy donors. Germline CDR1 MNHEY, CDR2 SVGAGI. The CDR3 is made up of 13 amino acids. Trimming shortened V by 8 bases and J by 3 bases, and 14 bases separated the two germline ends. Vbeta (60) and Jbeta (13) primers were used in the PCR. Some clones are missing from TCRdb's copy, which holds only in-frame ones; the method was immunoSEQ multiplex PCR. This sample yields about 130,000 clones, of which around 72% are seen a single time; about 1.8% belongs to the top ten. This chain links TRBV6-5 with TRBJ2-7; D gene ambiguous. What was sequenced was PBMCs. This receptor was identified in a woman aged 35 to 49 in good health and CMV-seronegative. CDR3 nucleotides: TGTGCCAGCGGCCTTACGCATTACTACGAGCAGTACTTC. Amino acid sequence: CASGLTHYYEQYF.